A selection of T cell receptor beta chains follows, all from one sample in a study of shared clonotypes between healthy human individuals. Here immunoSEQ multiplex PCR was the method, and the copy in TCRdb shows in-frame clones only, minus some. The sample consists of around 2,000,000 clones, around 95% of them appearing once. Sequencing was done on a sample of naive CD4+ T cells sorted from blood. All receptors come from a man aged 18-30 years in good health. CDR3s include the opening cysteine and the closing phenylalanine or tryptophan. The D gene is left open where the match is weak. Clone size is shown for a subset of rows, as once, few, many or a class of expanded clone.

size,D,V,J,CDR3,DNA
NA,TRBD1,TRBV7-9,TRBJ2-2,CASSWDSPGELFF,TGTGCCAGCAGCTGGGACAGCCCCGGGGAGCTGTTTTTT
NA,NA,TRBV4-1,TRBJ1-2,CASSRDGGYTF,TGCGCCAGCAGCCGAGATGGTGGCTACACCTTC
NA,TRBD1,TRBV10-3,TRBJ2-2,CAITQDRATTGELFF,TGTGCCATCACCCAGGACAGGGCGACCACCGGGGAGCTGTTTTTT
NA,NA,TRBV28,TRBJ1-2,CASSHDYRALYGYTF,TGTGCCAGCAGTCACGACTACAGGGCCCTCTATGGCTACACCTTC
NA,NA,TRBV28,TRBJ2-3,CASSAQSNTQYF,TGTGCCAGCAGTGCCCAAAGCAATACGCAGTATTTT
once,NA,TRBV5-1,TRBJ2-2,CASSSGVLNTGELFF,TGCGCCAGCAGTAGCGGAGTTTTGAACACCGGGGAGCTGTTTTTT
NA,TRBD1,TRBV5-6,TRBJ1-2,CASSLAAGGVYGYTF,TGTGCCAGCAGCTTGGCGGCAGGGGGCGTTTATGGCTACACCTTC
NA,NA,TRBV7-3,TRBJ2-2,CASSLIGGSNTGELFF,TGTGCCAGCAGCTTAATCGGGGGATCCAACACCGGGGAGCTGTTTTTT
NA,TRBD2,TRBV18,TRBJ2-7,CASSPTREGYEQYF,TGTGCCAGCTCACCAACCAGGGAGGGTTACGAGCAGTACTTC
NA,NA,TRBV6-5,TRBJ2-7,CASMRGVGYEQYF,TGTGCCAGCATGAGAGGGGTAGGGTACGAGCAGTACTTC
NA,NA,TRBV28,TRBJ1-1,CASSSVGRGVGTEAFF,TGTGCCAGCAGCTCCGTTGGCAGGGGTGTCGGCACTGAAGCTTTCTTT
NA,NA,TRBV5-1,TRBJ2-7,CASSPPGARDEQYF,TGCGCCAGCAGCCCCCCGGGGGCGCGGGACGAGCAGTACTTC
NA,TRBD1,TRBV28,TRBJ1-4,CASSIRTGVNEKLFF,TGTGCCAGCAGTATCCGGACAGGGGTAAATGAAAAACTGTTTTTT
once,TRBD1,TRBV5-6,TRBJ1-5,CASSLGGQSSNQPQHF,TGTGCCAGCAGCTTGGGGGGACAGTCTAGCAATCAGCCCCAGCATTTT
NA,NA,TRBV2,TRBJ1-4,CASSANAGTNEKLFF,TGTGCCAGCAGCGCCAACGCGGGCACTAATGAAAAACTGTTTTTT
NA,NA,TRBV2,TRBJ1-6,CASKGQFLLYNSPLHF,TGTGCCAGCAAGGGACAATTTCTACTGTATAATTCACCCCTCCACTTT
NA,NA,TRBV7-2,TRBJ2-7,CASSLTWSTYEQYF,TGTGCCAGCAGCTTAACTTGGTCGACCTACGAGCAGTACTTC
NA,NA,TRBV5-1,TRBJ1-1,CASSFNSGGTEAFF,TGCGCCAGCAGCTTTAACAGCGGGGGCACTGAAGCTTTCTTT
NA,TRBD1,TRBV18,TRBJ1-4,CASSPGQGNEKLFF,TGTGCCAGCTCACCGGGACAGGGGAATGAAAAACTGTTTTTT
NA,NA,TRBV18,TRBJ2-3,CASSPRDPGDTQYF,TGTGCCAGCTCACCACGGGACCCTGGGGATACGCAGTATTTT
NA,NA,TRBV28,TRBJ1-6,CASSSGGPYNSPLHF,TGTGCCAGCAGTTCTGGGGGACCCTATAATTCACCCCTCCACTTT
NA,NA,TRBV5-8,TRBJ2-3,CASSSDRSPDTQYF,TGTGCCAGCAGCTCCGACCGATCCCCAGATACGCAGTATTTT
NA,TRBD1,TRBV9,TRBJ2-1,CASSPITGETMKQFF,TGTGCCAGCAGCCCTATTACAGGGGAAACAATGAAGCAGTTCTTC
NA,TRBD2,TRBV18,TRBJ2-1,CASSPIAGVGYNEQFF,TGTGCCAGCTCACCGATAGCGGGAGTAGGGTACAATGAGCAGTTCTTC
once,NA,TRBV6-1,TRBJ1-1,CASRVLANTEAFF,TGTGCCAGCAGGGTCCTAGCCAACACTGAAGCTTTCTTT
once,TRBD2,TRBV5-4,TRBJ2-7,CASSLATSGRRSEQYF,TGTGCCAGCAGCTTGGCTACTAGCGGCAGGAGGTCCGAGCAGTACTTC
once,NA,TRBV15,TRBJ2-7,CATSRGGGGYEQYF,TGTGCCACCAGCAGGGGAGGTGGTGGCTACGAGCAGTACTTC
NA,NA,TRBV5-8,TRBJ1-3,CASRRPGDGNTIYF,TGTGCCAGCAGAAGACCCGGGGATGGAAACACCATATATTTT
once,NA,TRBV7-9,TRBJ1-1,CASSLGLGGLKRSTEAFF,TGTGCCAGCAGCTTAGGACTGGGGGGGCTAAAAAGAAGCACTGAAGCTTTCTTT
NA,NA,TRBV29-1,TRBJ2-1,CSVRTQTDSSSYNEQFF,TGCAGCGTTCGTACGCAGACAGACTCGAGCTCCTACAATGAGCAGTTCTTC
once,NA,TRBV30,TRBJ1-4,CAWSVTISINEKLFF,TGTGCCTGGAGTGTTACAATATCAATTAATGAAAAACTGTTTTTT
NA,NA,TRBV19,TRBJ2-3,CASSMGGPLTDTQYF,TGTGCCAGTAGTATGGGGGGCCCTCTCACAGATACGCAGTATTTT
NA,NA,TRBV30,TRBJ1-6,CAWSPPRRDSPLHF,TGTGCCTGGAGTCCGCCTAGGAGGGATTCACCCCTCCACTTT